This T cell receptor (beta chain) is from a study of lymphopenia after photon versus proton radiotherapy (dated by TCRdb to the late 2010s). Background on the whole study: The immunological effects of photon versus proton radiation therapy were compared in patients with gastrointestinal tumors who developed high-grade lymphopenia. A cohort of some 20 patients with gastrointestinal tumors who received either photon or proton therapy and subsequently developed lymphopenia was included. The goal of the study was to describe how the two radiation modalities differ in their effects on the immune system. General study outcomes and caveats: The authors looked at the survival association only in patients who died, and they framed better survival with proton therapy as a possibility rather than a demonstrated result. During treatment, patients who received photon therapy lost naive T cells and TCR diversity and gained effector/memory populations, whereas patients who received proton therapy remained relatively stable. After the lymphocyte count nadir, photon-treated repertoires showed oligoclonal expansion, especially of CD8+ Temra cells, which drove the drop in diversity. Across the cohort, an inverse correlation was found between a larger post-nadir drop in TCR diversity and overall survival time among patients who died.

On this clone: Its target antigen remains unknown. No much larger clone exists at a distance of one base, and base qualities are not known.

Receptor libraries were prepared by the immunoSEQ multiplex PCR assay. T cell repertoires were profiled by deep sequencing of rearranged TCR beta loci, alongside multiparametric flow cytometry. TCRdb provides this immuneACCESS table in a form limited to in-frame rearrangements. Some clones are lacking; in checked studies, under half of them reflect an unresolved V gene, and why the rest are absent is not known. This sample comprises some 20,000 clones, roughly 90% of them detected only once. The top ten hold 8.5% to 14% of the sample. Sequences SGHTA (CDR1) and FQGTGA (CDR2) are obtained from the germline V gene. Cut back by 5 bases and 8 bases, the V and J ends lie 15 bases apart. From the cysteine up to the phenylalanine, the CDR3 has a length of 13 residues. The only DNA kept is the CDR3, 39 bases in frame from the first base.

The chain joins TRBV7-3 to TRBJ1-2; the D region possibly corresponds to TRBD1 (5 bases align). The receptor was derived from a man older than 75 with esophageal cancer. The sequencing used peripheral blood, collected from a patient treated with proton-based radiotherapy. The DNA sequence is TGTGCCAGCAGCCTAGGGTGGGGCTACGGCTACACCTTC. This sequence encodes CASSLGWGYGYTF.